The present TCR beta chain was sequenced within a study of blood T cell repertoires in COVID-19. Germline V gene sequence: CDR1 LNHDA, CDR2 SQIVND (reference sequence). Trimming took 5 bases from V and 3 from J; bases not matched to a gene: 4. CDR3 length: 14 amino acids. This clone occurred a few times. The assay was immunoSEQ multiplex PCR, and TCRdb's table has in-frame clones only and misses some. Of roughly 140,000 clones listed, about four fifths were seen once; the top ten hold 7.5% to 9.5%. The sequence derives from a human donor with acute or convalescent COVID-19. The donor label of this sample is uncertain. The rearrangement links TRBV19 to TRBJ1-5; 7 bases are a match to TRBD1. The source material was peripheral blood. The CDR3 nucleotides read TGTGCCAGTAGTGTAGGGGGCTTCAATCAGCCCCAGCATTTT. Translating it yields CASSVGGFNQPQHF.